The 19 T cell receptor beta chains below come from one sample, sequenced in a study of blood T cell repertoires in COVID-19. TCRdb's copy holds only in-frame clones and misses some; the assay was immunoSEQ multiplex PCR. The table shows approximately 36,000 clones, with approximately 80% occurring only once. The sequenced material came from peripheral blood. The receptor source for this set is a human donor in a cohort sampled during active or convalescent COVID-19. The donor label of this sample is uncertain.

The V and J genes are TRBV30 and TRBJ2-3; weak D call: TRBD1 (5 bases). The CDR3 has 12 amino acids. V was trimmed by 3 bases and J by 4 bases, leaving 8 bases between them. In germline, CDR1 is GTSNPN, CDR2 SVGIG (reference sequence). CDR3 protein: CAWSPRADTQYF. The CDR3 nucleotides read TGTGCCTGGAGCCCCAGGGCAGATACGCAGTATTTT.

As concerns this clone: One end of the junction varies from germline; a read error may be responsible. This sequence joins TRBV12-3 or TRBV12-4 and TRBJ2-7; 7 nucleotides line up with TRBD1. The CDR3 has 13 residues. In DNA, the CDR3 is TGTGCCAGCAGTTCGGGACAGCGCGTGGGAGTTCACTTC. Translating gives CASSSGQRVGVHF.

The chain joins TRBV27 to TRBJ2-6; weak D call: TRBD2 (6 bases). CDR3 length: 14 residues. V shed 6 bases and J shed 5 bases, with 11 bases lying between them. CDR1 MNHEY and CDR2 SMNVEV come from the germline V gene (reference sequence). CDR3 sequence (DNA): TGTGCCAGCAGCGGGACTCCCCGGGCCAACGTCCTGACTTTC. Translated: CASSGTPRANVLTF.

This clone was seen just once. V and J are TRBV5-1 and TRBJ1-3, with 7 bases lining up with TRBD1. V shed 0 bases and J 3 bases; nucleotides not matched to a gene: 0. Germline V gene data show CDR1 as SGHRS and CDR2 as YFSETQ. This CDR3 has 14 residues. The CDR3 here is CASSLGQGGNTIYF. CDR3 in DNA: TGCGCCAGCAGCTTGGGACAGGGTGGAAACACCATATATTTT.

The chain links TRBV21-1 to TRBJ2-2; TRBD2 is the table's D call, not checked against the DNA. TRBV21-1 is reported as a pseudogene. The CDR3 extends over 17 amino acids. In nucleotides, the CDR3 is TGTGCCAGCAGCTACTTCCTAGCGGGAGGGCCTTGCGGGGAGCTGTTTTTT. Amino acids: CASSYFLAGGPCGELFF.

The chain carries TRBV7-9 and TRBJ2-7; 8 nucleotides agree with TRBD1. J lost 9 bases, V lost 0 bases, and 7 bases had no gene match. The CDR3 spans 14 residues. CDR1 and CDR2 from the germline V gene are SEHNR and FQNEAQ (reference sequence). This CDR3 is CASSLAMVQGAQYF. The CDR3 DNA reads TGTGCCAGCAGCTTAGCCATGGTCCAGGGGGCGCAGTACTTC.

The V call is TRBV18, the J call TRBJ1-5; D is unclear. Germline values: CDR1 KGHSH, CDR2 LQKENI. The CDR3 covers 13 residues. V was clipped by 2 bases and J by 3 bases, with 5 bases between them. The CDR3 DNA reads as TGTGCCAGCTCACCAGGGCCCAATCAGCCCCAGCATTTT. This translates into CASSPGPNQPQHF.

The chain is built from TRBV4-2 and TRBJ1-1; D is possibly TRBD1 (6 bases). The V end lost 4 bases, the J end lost 8 bases, and 11 bases lay between the germline ends. This CDR3 is 12 amino acids long. Germline V gives CDR1 LGHNA, CDR2 YNFKEQ. CDR3 in amino acids: CASSPTGREAFF. CDR3 DNA sequence: TGTGCCAGCAGCCCGACAGGTAGGGAAGCTTTCTTT.

This chain connects TRBV28 to TRBJ1-1; a possible D gene is TRBD1 (5 bases). The CDR3 contains 13 residues. Per germline, CDR1 MDHEN and CDR2 SYDVKM. The V and J ends lost 5 bases and 6 bases respectively, with 13 bases between them. CDR3 DNA sequence: TGTGCCAGCAGTCGCAGGGAGGTGGCTGAAGCTTTCTTT. Protein product: CASSRREVAEAFF.

The V and J genes are TRBV10-2 and TRBJ2-2, with 7 nucleotides matching TRBD2. J was trimmed by 1 base and V by 6 bases; bases with no gene match: 2. The CDR3 loop spans 14 amino acids. Germline CDR1 and CDR2: WSHSY and SAAADI. Here the CDR3 DNA reads TGCGCCAGCAGAGCTAGCGGGAACACCGGGGAGCTGTTTTTT. This gives the protein CASRASGNTGELFF.

This clone was observed a handful of times. The chain joins TRBV10-3 to TRBJ2-1; D might be TRBD1 (5 bases). Germline V CDR1 and CDR2: ENHRY, SYGVKD. V was trimmed by 3 bases and J by 5 bases, leaving 14 bases between them. The CDR3 is made up of 15 amino acids. As DNA, the CDR3 is TGTGCCATCAGTGATCAGGGTCCGACCAACAATGAGCAGTTCTTC. Translated, it gives CAISDQGPTNNEQFF.

The chain recombines TRBV5-1 with TRBJ2-1; TRBD2 aligns across 8 bases. The CDR3 is 15 residues long. The V and J ends lost 0 bases and 9 bases, in that order; junction bases with no gene match: 8. In germline, CDR1 is SGHRS, CDR2 YFSETQ. CDR3 loop: CASSLVSGGGPEQFF. The DNA for the CDR3 is TGCGCCAGCAGCTTGGTCTCGGGAGGGGGGCCTGAGCAGTTCTTC.

For the CDR3, the DNA is TGTGCCACCAGTGGAGTCAACTATGGCTACACCTTC. This encodes CATSGVNYGYTF. The chain combines TRBV24-1 with TRBJ1-2; D is unclear. The CDR3 has 12 amino acids. Germline V lookup: CDR1 KGHDR, CDR2 SFDVKD. With 5 bases removed from V and 2 bases from J, the gap between germline ends came to 5 bases.

This clone was detected only a few times. The rearrangement uses TRBV5-1 and TRBJ1-1; the D gene is possibly TRBD1 (5 bases). From germline, CDR1 is SGHRS and CDR2 YFSETQ. Trimming removed 4 bases at V and 2 bases at J, with 15 bases between. This CDR3 is built from 15 residues. CDR3 in amino acids: CASSASTVINTEAFF. The CDR3 DNA reads TGCGCCAGCAGCGCCTCGACAGTAATAAACACTGAAGCTTTCTTT.

The J gene is TRBJ2-7, the V gene TRBV9; 8 nucleotides agree with TRBD1. This CDR3 has 14 amino acids. V shed 10 bases, J shed 3 bases, and the junction held 12 bases outside the gene matches. Per the germline V gene, CDR1 is SGDLS and CDR2 is YYNGEE. The CDR3 is CAPPAGQALYEQYF. CDR3 nucleotides: TGTGCCCCGCCCGCGGGACAGGCGCTCTACGAGCAGTACTTC.

The J gene is TRBJ1-1, the V gene TRBV27; D call uncertain. This CDR3 comprises 15 residues. Germline CDR1 and CDR2: MNHEY and SMNVEV (reference sequence). V was cut by 6 bases and J by 1 base, with 15 bases left in between. In nucleotides, the CDR3 is TGTGCCAGCAGGCAACGTAGAGGGTCGAACACTGAAGCTTTCTTT. Its translation: CASRQRRGSNTEAFF.

This clone appeared once. The rearrangement uses TRBV6-2 or TRBV6-3 and TRBJ2-4, with D uncertain. Germline CDR1 reads MNHEY; CDR2 reads SVGEGT. The CDR3 loop spans 15 amino acids. Trimming removed 5 bases at V and 0 bases at J, with 11 bases between. In DNA form, the CDR3 reads TGTGCCAGCAGTACCTCAGAAATAGCCAAAAACATTCAGTACTTC. It is translated as CASSTSEIAKNIQYF.

Only one count was recorded for this clone. The V gene is TRBV7-9, the J gene TRBJ1-4; possible D gene TRBD1, 5 bases. Germline assignment: CDR1 SEHNR and CDR2 FQNEAQ (reference sequence). V dropped 3 bases and J dropped 0 bases, with 11 bases sitting between them. The length of the CDR3 is 16 residues. The DNA for the CDR3 is TGTGCCAGCAGCTTCAGGGAGGAAGCAACTAATGAAAAACTGTTTTTT. Translated, it gives CASSFREEATNEKLFF.

The chain combines TRBV9 with TRBJ2-1; D may be TRBD2 (7 bases). The CDR3 extends over 16 amino acids. Trimming took off 2 bases at V and 9 bases at J, with 21 bases between the two ends. Germline V gene lookup returns CDR1 SGDLS and CDR2 YYNGEE. The CDR3 here is CASSVGRGRAGSEQFF. In DNA, the CDR3 is TGTGCCAGCAGCGTGGGTAGGGGGAGGGCCGGCAGTGAGCAGTTCTTC.